This TCR beta chain was documented in a study of human T cells and chemical hapten exposure. This clonotype was recorded at least ten times. Its target is not known. TCRdb analysed the RACE reads with MiXCR anew, one entry per CDR3 protein. The sample holds approximately 57,000 distinct CDR3 sequences, approximately 9.3% seen once. Whole-study findings and limits: With regard to DPC sensitization, TCRs above 1 in 1000 frequency did not change. Relative to control repertoires, expanded TCRs gave rise to significantly more large CDR3 similarity clusters.

Sample time point: patch test 1, 2 weeks after DPC sensitization. Treatment denoted: therapeutic diphenylcyclopropenone sensitization with weekly scalp DPC. Participating donors were patients with alopecia, aged 18 to 70 years, considered appropriate candidates for DPC. Researchers extracted total RNA from unfractionated whole blood. The sequenced sample was whole blood, obtained in connection with sensitization to the hapten diphenylcyclopropenone (DPC). The TCR sequence derives from a woman in her forties with alopecia areata. Some clones in this sample may be carry-over from other donors' samples.

The CDR3 sequence: CASSLGYEQYF. CDR3 bases: TGTGCCAGCAGTTTGGGCTACGAGCAGTACTTC. This chain connects TRBV27 to TRBJ2-7; D unclear. The CDR3 loop spans 11 amino acids. The V end lost 3 bases, the J end lost 3 bases, and 3 bases lay between the germline ends. Germline loops: CDR1 MNHEY, CDR2 SMNVEV (reference sequence).